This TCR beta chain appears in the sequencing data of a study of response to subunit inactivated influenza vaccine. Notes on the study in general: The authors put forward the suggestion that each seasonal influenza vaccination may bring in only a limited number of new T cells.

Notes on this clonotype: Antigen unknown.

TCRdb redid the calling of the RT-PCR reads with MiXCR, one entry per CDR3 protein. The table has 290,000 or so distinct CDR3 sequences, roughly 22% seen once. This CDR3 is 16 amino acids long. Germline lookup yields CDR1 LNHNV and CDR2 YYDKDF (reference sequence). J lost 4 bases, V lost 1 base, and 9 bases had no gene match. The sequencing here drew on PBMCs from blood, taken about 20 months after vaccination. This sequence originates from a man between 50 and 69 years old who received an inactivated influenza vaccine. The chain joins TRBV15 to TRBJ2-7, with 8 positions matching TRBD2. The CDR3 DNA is TGTGCCACCAGCAGAGGGGGACTAGGAGGATATTACGAGCAGTACTTC. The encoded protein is CATSRGGLGGYYEQYF. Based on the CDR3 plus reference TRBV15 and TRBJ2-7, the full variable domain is DAMVIQNPRYQVTQFGKPVTLSCSQTLNHNVMYWYQQKSSQAPKLLFHYYDKDFNNEADTPDNFQSRRPNTSFCFLDIRSPGLGDTAMYLCATSRGGLGGYYEQYFGPGTRLTVT.